This T cell receptor (beta chain) was observed in a study of blood T cell repertoires in COVID-19. Measured with immunoSEQ multiplex PCR; TCRdb has only the in-frame clones, and not every one. The table includes tens of thousands of clones, around 87% detected once. This CDR3 contains 17 residues. Per the germline V gene, CDR1 is SGHRS and CDR2 is YFSETQ. Trimming left V 0 bases short and J 1 base short, with 14 bases between. Material for sequencing was peripheral blood. The receptor was isolated from a human donor with acute or convalescent COVID-19. The donor label of this sample is uncertain. The J gene is TRBJ2-1, the V gene TRBV5-1, with D possibly being TRBD2 (5 bases). The CDR3 region is CASSLVGVVPSYNEQFF. As DNA, the CDR3 is TGCGCCAGCAGCTTGGTCGGGGTGGTTCCATCCTACAATGAGCAGTTCTTC.